The rows below give T cell receptor beta chains drawn from one sample of a study of cytomegalovirus exposure and HLA in healthy donors. The repertoire was sequenced with immunoSEQ multiplex PCR; TCRdb's copy has only in-frame clones and lacks some. This table has over 100,000 clones, approximately 80% appearing once. Specimen: PBMCs. Receptors originate from a woman in her twenties or thirties in good health and CMV-seronegative. CDR3s include the opening cysteine and the closing phenylalanine or tryptophan. D genes are given only for firm matches. A row's size may be missing; if present it is once, few, many or a size class.

d_gene: TRBD2; abundance: .; v_gene: TRBV19; j_gene: TRBJ2-5; CDR3aa: CASSPRLAGGPAETQYF; CDR3nt: TGTGCCAGTAGTCCGCGACTAGCGGGAGGGCCCGCGGAGACCCAGTACTTC
d_gene: TRBD1; abundance: .; v_gene: TRBV6-6; j_gene: TRBJ1-5; CDR3aa: CASKGAQNQPQHF; CDR3nt: TGTGCCAGCAAGGGGGCCCAAAATCAGCCCCAGCATTTT
d_gene: .; abundance: .; v_gene: TRBV5-4; j_gene: TRBJ2-3; CDR3aa: CASSLGQNTDTQYF; CDR3nt: TGTGCCAGCAGCCTCGGACAGAACACAGATACGCAGTATTTT
d_gene: .; abundance: .; v_gene: TRBV6-1; j_gene: TRBJ2-7; CDR3aa: CASSEGRINSDEQYF; CDR3nt: TGTGCCAGCAGTGAAGGGAGGATTAACTCCGACGAGCAGTACTTC
d_gene: .; abundance: .; v_gene: TRBV18; j_gene: TRBJ2-1; CDR3aa: CASSPREPRSSYNEQFF; CDR3nt: TGTGCCAGCTCACCTAGGGAGCCAAGGAGCTCCTACAATGAGCAGTTCTTC
d_gene: .; abundance: .; v_gene: TRBV4-2; j_gene: TRBJ2-3; CDR3aa: CASSQEIGASTDTQYF; CDR3nt: TGTGCCAGCAGCCAAGAGATAGGGGCTAGCACAGATACGCAGTATTTT
d_gene: .; abundance: few; v_gene: TRBV4-3; j_gene: TRBJ2-1; CDR3aa: CASSQDWGEQFF; CDR3nt: TGCGCCAGCAGCCAAGATTGGGGCGAGCAGTTCTTC
d_gene: TRBD1; abundance: .; v_gene: TRBV5-1; j_gene: TRBJ1-4; CDR3aa: CASSTGTGDEKLFF; CDR3nt: TGCGCCAGCAGCACCGGGACAGGGGATGAAAAACTGTTTTTT
d_gene: .; abundance: .; v_gene: TRBV25-1; j_gene: TRBJ1-1; CDR3aa: CASSEFRGSNTEAFF; CDR3nt: TGTGCCAGCAGTGAATTTCGGGGGTCGAACACTGAAGCTTTCTTT
d_gene: TRBD1; abundance: few; v_gene: TRBV11-2; j_gene: TRBJ2-7; CDR3aa: CASSFRQGVGEQYF; CDR3nt: TGTGCCAGCAGCTTTCGACAGGGCGTCGGCGAGCAGTACTTC
d_gene: TRBD1; abundance: .; v_gene: TRBV5-3; j_gene: TRBJ2-7; CDR3aa: CARSLGTGAKDEQYF; CDR3nt: TGTGCCAGAAGCTTGGGGACAGGGGCTAAGGACGAGCAGTACTTC
d_gene: TRBD2; abundance: .; v_gene: TRBV7-3; j_gene: TRBJ2-7; CDR3aa: CASSKLAGGTLGEQYF; CDR3nt: TGTGCCAGCAGCAAACTAGCGGGAGGGACCCTTGGGGAGCAGTACTTC
d_gene: TRBD2; abundance: .; v_gene: TRBV5-1; j_gene: TRBJ2-5; CDR3aa: CASSQRERGETQYF; CDR3nt: TGCGCCAGCAGCCAGCGGGAACGAGGAGAGACCCAGTACTTC
d_gene: .; abundance: .; v_gene: TRBV30; j_gene: TRBJ2-2; CDR3aa: CAWSTGSTGELFF; CDR3nt: TGTGCCTGGTCTACAGGATCGACCGGGGAGCTGTTTTTT
d_gene: TRBD1; abundance: .; v_gene: TRBV7-2; j_gene: TRBJ1-2; CDR3aa: CASSLGQGAPGYTF; CDR3nt: TGTGCCAGCAGCTTGGGACAGGGGGCGCCGGGCTACACCTTC
d_gene: .; abundance: .; v_gene: TRBV6-5; j_gene: TRBJ1-1; CDR3aa: CASSYGGGRNTEAFF; CDR3nt: TGTGCCAGCAGTTACGGCGGGGGGCGCAACACTGAAGCTTTCTTT
d_gene: .; abundance: few; v_gene: TRBV19; j_gene: TRBJ2-1; CDR3aa: CASLWRGGASYNEQFF; CDR3nt: TGTGCCAGCCTTTGGAGGGGGGGCGCTTCCTACAATGAGCAGTTCTTC
d_gene: .; abundance: .; v_gene: TRBV5-6; j_gene: TRBJ2-7; CDR3aa: CASSSSVRNLNEQYF; CDR3nt: TGTGCCAGCAGCTCGAGTGTGAGGAACCTTAACGAGCAGTACTTC
d_gene: .; abundance: .; v_gene: TRBV7-2; j_gene: TRBJ2-6; CDR3aa: CASSLGGVNSGANVLTF; CDR3nt: TGTGCCAGCAGCTTAGGGGGAGTAAACTCTGGGGCCAACGTCCTGACTTTC
d_gene: .; abundance: once; v_gene: TRBV5-6; j_gene: TRBJ2-2; CDR3aa: CASSHPQTNTGELFF; CDR3nt: TGTGCCAGCAGCCACCCCCAGACGAACACCGGGGAGCTGTTTTTT
d_gene: TRBD2; abundance: few; v_gene: TRBV7-8; j_gene: TRBJ2-1; CDR3aa: CASSSPGEGEQFF; CDR3nt: TGTGCCAGCAGCTCCCCGGGGGAGGGCGAGCAGTTCTTC
d_gene: .; abundance: .; v_gene: TRBV6-6; j_gene: TRBJ2-7; CDR3aa: CASSYEGPLEQYF; CDR3nt: TGTGCCAGCAGTTACGAGGGCCCCTTAGAGCAGTACTTC
d_gene: .; abundance: .; v_gene: TRBV4-1; j_gene: TRBJ1-6; CDR3aa: CASSQVRDSPLHF; CDR3nt: TGCGCCAGCAGCCAAGTCCGGGATTCACCCCTCCACTTT
d_gene: .; abundance: .; v_gene: TRBV5-1; j_gene: TRBJ1-5; CDR3aa: CASSLGEWQGNQPQHF; CDR3nt: TGCGCCAGCAGCTTGGGTGAGTGGCAGGGCAATCAGCCCCAGCATTTT
d_gene: .; abundance: .; v_gene: TRBV6-1; j_gene: TRBJ2-2; CDR3aa: CASSVDRTNTGELFF; CDR3nt: TGTGCCAGCAGCGTGGACAGAACGAACACCGGGGAGCTGTTTTTT
d_gene: TRBD1; abundance: .; v_gene: TRBV7-9; j_gene: TRBJ1-6; CDR3aa: CASSPGTGFGSYNSPLHF; CDR3nt: TGTGCCAGCAGCCCAGGGACAGGATTCGGCTCCTATAATTCACCCCTCCACTTT
d_gene: TRBD1; abundance: few; v_gene: TRBV28; j_gene: TRBJ2-2; CDR3aa: CASSFEVQISGGRGKAGELFF; CDR3nt: TGTGCCAGCAGTTTCGAAGTTCAAATCTCTGGTGGCAGGGGGAAGGCCGGGGAGCTGTTTTTT
d_gene: TRBD2; abundance: .; v_gene: TRBV4-2; j_gene: TRBJ2-6; CDR3aa: CASSHDAVSGRTGANVLTF; CDR3nt: TGTGCCAGCAGCCATGACGCCGTTAGCGGGAGAACTGGGGCCAACGTCCTGACTTTC
d_gene: .; abundance: .; v_gene: TRBV7-9; j_gene: TRBJ2-5; CDR3aa: CASSRRVQETQYF; CDR3nt: TGTGCCAGCAGCCGCAGGGTCCAAGAGACCCAGTACTTC
d_gene: .; abundance: few; v_gene: TRBV6-5; j_gene: TRBJ2-1; CDR3aa: CASSRDSNEQFF; CDR3nt: TGTGCCAGCAGCAGAGACAGCAATGAGCAGTTCTTC
d_gene: TRBD2; abundance: .; v_gene: TRBV7-8; j_gene: TRBJ2-7; CDR3aa: CASSLAPATSGYEQYF; CDR3nt: TGTGCCAGCAGCTTAGCGCCGGCGACTAGCGGATACGAGCAGTACTTC
d_gene: TRBD2; abundance: .; v_gene: TRBV6-1; j_gene: TRBJ2-7; CDR3aa: CASSAKLAGGYEQYF; CDR3nt: TGTGCCAGCAGCGCTAAACTAGCGGGAGGTTACGAGCAGTACTTC
d_gene: TRBD2; abundance: few; v_gene: TRBV19; j_gene: TRBJ2-1; CDR3aa: CASSISGHTYNEQFF; CDR3nt: TGTGCCAGTAGTATTAGCGGGCACACCTACAATGAGCAGTTCTTC
d_gene: .; abundance: .; v_gene: TRBV5-1; j_gene: TRBJ1-2; CDR3aa: CASSDGGGNYGYTF; CDR3nt: TGCGCCAGCAGCGACGGGGGTGGCAACTATGGCTACACCTTC
d_gene: .; abundance: .; v_gene: TRBV30; j_gene: TRBJ2-7; CDR3aa: CAWRDSSYEQYF; CDR3nt: TGTGCCTGGAGGGACAGCTCCTACGAGCAGTACTTC
d_gene: .; abundance: .; v_gene: TRBV19; j_gene: TRBJ1-3; CDR3aa: CASSILDRGNTIYF; CDR3nt: TGTGCCAGTAGTATACTCGACAGGGGAAACACCATATATTTT
d_gene: TRBD2; abundance: once; v_gene: TRBV7-8; j_gene: TRBJ2-3; CDR3aa: CASSLGSRTSGRDTDTQYF; CDR3nt: TGTGCCAGCAGCTTAGGGTCCCGGACTAGCGGGAGGGACACAGATACGCAGTATTTT
d_gene: TRBD1; abundance: .; v_gene: TRBV6-5; j_gene: TRBJ2-7; CDR3aa: CASSIQGYEQYF; CDR3nt: TGTGCCAGCAGTATACAGGGGTACGAGCAGTACTTC
d_gene: .; abundance: .; v_gene: TRBV5-1; j_gene: TRBJ2-1; CDR3aa: CASSFNGSPREQFF; CDR3nt: TGCGCCAGCAGCTTCAACGGGAGTCCCCGTGAGCAGTTCTTC
d_gene: TRBD2; abundance: .; v_gene: TRBV2; j_gene: TRBJ2-3; CDR3aa: CASSGTRPRADTQYF; CDR3nt: TGTGCCAGCAGTGGGACTAGACCCCGGGCAGATACGCAGTATTTT
d_gene: TRBD2; abundance: .; v_gene: TRBV13; j_gene: TRBJ2-1; CDR3aa: CASSRLAGGNEQFF; CDR3nt: TGTGCCAGCAGCAGACTAGCGGGAGGGAATGAGCAGTTCTTC